This entry describes one TCR beta chain. No antigen is known for it. This specimen belongs to a study of T cell repertoires in cytomegalovirus infection. For the study at large: Public TCR beta signatures marked donors with CMV infection and the matching HLA. The study's findings and limits: Dominant in the ex vivo response were TCR beta clonotypes restricted by HLA-C and specific for CMV.

V lost 8 bases to trimming and J lost 0 bases; unmatched junction nucleotides: 7. The CDR3 extends over 16 amino acids. Looked up from germline, CDR1 is MNHEY and CDR2 is SVGEGT. TCRdb redid the calling of the reads with MiXCR, one entry per CDR3 protein. The sample includes some 350,000 distinct CDR3 sequences, about a sixth of them seen just once. Material for sequencing was PBMCs. This clonotype originated in a human donor in good health (CMV status not recorded). Some clones in this sample may be carry-over from other donors' samples. The rearrangement links TRBV6-2 or TRBV6-3 to TRBJ1-6; 7 bases line up with TRBD1. The CDR3 sequence: CASGRDSSSYNSPLHF. DNA of the CDR3: TGTGCCAGCGGCCGGGACAGCAGCTCCTATAATTCACCCCTCCACTTT.